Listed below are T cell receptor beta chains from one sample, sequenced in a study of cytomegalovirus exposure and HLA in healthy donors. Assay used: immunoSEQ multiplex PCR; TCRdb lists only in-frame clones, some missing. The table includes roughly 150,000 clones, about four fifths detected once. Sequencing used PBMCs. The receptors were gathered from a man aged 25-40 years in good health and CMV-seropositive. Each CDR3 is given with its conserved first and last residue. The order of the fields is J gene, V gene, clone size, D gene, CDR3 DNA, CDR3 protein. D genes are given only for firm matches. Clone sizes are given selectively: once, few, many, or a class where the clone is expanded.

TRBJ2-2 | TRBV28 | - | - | TGTGCCAGCACTTTGGGGGCTCGGACCGGGGAGCTGTTTTTT | CASTLGARTGELFF
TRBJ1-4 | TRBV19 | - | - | TGTGCCAGTAGTAGCGACAGGTTCGAAGATGAAAAACTGTTTTTT | CASSSDRFEDEKLFF
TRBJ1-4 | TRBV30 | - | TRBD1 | TGTGCCTGGAGTGAACAGGGGCATGAAAAACTGTTTTTT | CAWSEQGHEKLFF
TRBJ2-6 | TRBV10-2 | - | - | TGCGCCAGCAGCCCGACAGGCCGAACCTCTGGGGCCAACGGCCTGACTTTC | CASSPTGRTSGANGLTF
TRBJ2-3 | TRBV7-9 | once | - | TGTGCCAGCAGCGAGTTTACAGGTTCTGGGACGCAGTATTTT | CASSEFTGSGTQYF
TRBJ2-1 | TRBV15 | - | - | TGTGCCACCAGCAGAGGGCTAGAGGGAACCTACAATGAGCAGTTCTTC | CATSRGLEGTYNEQFF
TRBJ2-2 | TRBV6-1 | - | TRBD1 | TGTGCCAGCAGCGTGGGACAGGATAACACCGGGGAGCTGTTTTTT | CASSVGQDNTGELFF
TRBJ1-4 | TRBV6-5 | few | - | TGTGCCAGCAGGGGGGGGTCAACTAATGAAAAACTGTTTTTT | CASRGGSTNEKLFF
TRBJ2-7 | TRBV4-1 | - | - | TGCGCCAGCAGCCAGGCGGGACAGATATACGAGCAGTACTTC | CASSQAGQIYEQYF
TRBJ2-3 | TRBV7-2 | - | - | TGTGCCAGCAGCCCTCCCTCGGCTATTAGAGGGGATACGCAGTATTTT | CASSPPSAIRGDTQYF
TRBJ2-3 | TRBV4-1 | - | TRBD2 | TGCGCCAGCAGCCAACTTCCGGGACTAGTGGCAGATACGCAGTATTTT | CASSQLPGLVADTQYF
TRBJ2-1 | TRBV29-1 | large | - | TGCAGCGCGACACACAATGAGCAGTTCTTC | CSATHNEQFF
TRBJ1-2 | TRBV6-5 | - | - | TGTGCCAGTACAGCTAACTATGGCTACACCTTC | CASTANYGYTF
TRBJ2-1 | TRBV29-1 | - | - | TGCAGCACATCACCAGGCTACAATGAGCAGTTCTTC | CSTSPGYNEQFF
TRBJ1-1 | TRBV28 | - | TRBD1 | TGTGCCAGCAGGACCTACAGGGGGCCCCGGAAGAACACTGAAGCTTTCTTT | CASRTYRGPRKNTEAFF
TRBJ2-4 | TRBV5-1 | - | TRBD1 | TGCGCCAGCACCACTGGTCTCCGGGACAGCGGAGCCAAAAACATTCAGTACTTC | CASTTGLRDSGAKNIQYF
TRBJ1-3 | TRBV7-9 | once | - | TGTGCCAGCAGCTCACGGACTGCTGGAAACACCATATATTTT | CASSSRTAGNTIYF
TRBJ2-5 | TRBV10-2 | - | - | TGCGCCAGCATTGGGGATGGGGGCCCAGAGACCCAGTACTTC | CASIGDGGPETQYF
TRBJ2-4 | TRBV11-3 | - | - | TGTGCCAGCAACCGACAGGAGGTAATACGGATTCAGTACTTC | CASNRQEVIRIQYF
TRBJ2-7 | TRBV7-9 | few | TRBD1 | TGTGCCAGCAGCAGGGACAGGGGGTTAGACGAGCAGTACTTC | CASSRDRGLDEQYF
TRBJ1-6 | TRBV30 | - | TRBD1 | TGTGCCTTGGCGGGACAGAATAATTCACCCCTCCACTTT | CALAGQNNSPLHF
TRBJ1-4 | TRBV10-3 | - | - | TGTGCCATCAGTGACGGAGGGGAAAAACTGTTTTTT | CAISDGGEKLFF